The present TCR beta chain was sequenced within a study of identical twins. The V end was cut by 7 bases, the J end by 0 bases, with 16 bases between. Germline V gene sequence: CDR1 SGHVS, CDR2 FQNEAQ. The CDR3 sequence is 15 residues long. Only a few counts were recorded for this clonotype. TCRdb re-derived calls from the 5' RACE reads in MiXCR, one entry per CDR3 protein. The sample includes more than 1.5 million distinct CDR3 sequences, under 35% of them seen just once. The chain has TRBV7-8 and TRBJ2-7; D gene uncertain. Sequencing used cord blood. The receptor's source is a newborn girl in good health. CDR3 loop: CASTIGRWSSYEQYF. The CDR3 DNA reads TGTGCCAGCACCATAGGCAGGTGGTCCTCCTACGAGCAGTACTTC. Complete variable domain (other parts from reference TRBV7-8 and TRBJ2-7): GAGVSQSPRYKVAKRGQDVALRCDPISGHVSLFWYQQALGQGPEFLTYFQNEAQLDKSGLPSDRFFAERPEGSVSTLKIQRTQQEDSAVYLCASTIGRWSSYEQYFGPGTRLTVT.